This T cell receptor beta chain was recovered during a study of cytomegalovirus exposure and HLA in healthy donors. Study results and limitations: HLA-A and HLA-B allele assignments for most subjects were reportedly predicted accurately using TCR beta sequences. Within the data, a cluster of highly shared sequence variants was likely a sequencing artifact.

The germline V gene encodes CDR1 WSHSY and CDR2 SAAADI. The CDR3 length is 13 residues. Trimming took off 2 bases at V and 6 bases at J, with 8 bases between the two ends. Use of 60 Vbeta and 13 Jbeta primers characterized the PCR. Source study methods: Around 10 million of the 80 million or so unique TCR beta chains counted in a later analysis were shared. Repertoires were generated with immunoSEQ multiplex PCR, while TCRdb's copy carries only in-frame clones and drops some. V, J and clone size reflect that table, while D and trimming were determined from the DNA. Counted here are about 100,000 clones, less than 80% occurring once; the ten biggest clones make up about 3.4%. A remark on this clone: Its specificity is unknown.

The sample was PBMCs. This chain uses TRBV10-2 with TRBJ1-3; no reliable D call. The receptor was derived from a woman in her thirties or forties in good health and CMV-seronegative. The DNA of the CDR3 is TGCGCCAGCAGTGAGGAGAGGGAAAACACCATATATTTT. Translated, it gives CASSEERENTIYF.